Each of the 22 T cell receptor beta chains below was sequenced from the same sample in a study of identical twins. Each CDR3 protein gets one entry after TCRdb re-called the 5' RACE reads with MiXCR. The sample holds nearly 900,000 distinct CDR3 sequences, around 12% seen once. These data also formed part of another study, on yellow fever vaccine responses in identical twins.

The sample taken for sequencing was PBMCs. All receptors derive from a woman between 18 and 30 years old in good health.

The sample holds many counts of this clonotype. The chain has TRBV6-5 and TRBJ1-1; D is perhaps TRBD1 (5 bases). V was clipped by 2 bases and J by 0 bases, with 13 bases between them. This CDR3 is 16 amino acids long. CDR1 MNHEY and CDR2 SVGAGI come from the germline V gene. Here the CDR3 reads CASSYRQGRMNTEAFF. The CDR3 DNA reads TGTGCCAGCAGTTACAGGCAGGGCCGAATGAACACTGAAGCTTTCTTT.

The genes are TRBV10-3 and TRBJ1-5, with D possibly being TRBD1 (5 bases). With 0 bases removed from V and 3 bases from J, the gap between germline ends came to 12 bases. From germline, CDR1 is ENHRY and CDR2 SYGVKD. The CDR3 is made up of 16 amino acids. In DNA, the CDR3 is TGTGCCATCAGTGAGTCTCCGCAGGGTCCCAATCAGCCCCAGCATTTT. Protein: CAISESPQGPNQPQHF.

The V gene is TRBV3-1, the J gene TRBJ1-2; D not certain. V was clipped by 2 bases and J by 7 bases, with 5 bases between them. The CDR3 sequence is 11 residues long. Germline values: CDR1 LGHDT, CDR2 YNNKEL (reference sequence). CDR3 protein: CASSQLAGYTF. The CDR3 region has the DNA TGTGCCAGCAGCCAATTGGCTGGCTACACCTTC.

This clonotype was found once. CDR3 in amino acids: CASQALGAGETQYF. For the CDR3, the DNA is TGTGCCAGCCAGGCCCTTGGGGCGGGAGAGACCCAGTACTTC. This chain joins TRBV7-9 and TRBJ2-5; D might be TRBD1 or TRBD2, each matching 5 bases. Trimming cost V 8 bases and J 4 bases, with 17 bases left between them. This CDR3 region has 14 residues. Germline CDR1 is SEHNR and CDR2 is FQNEAQ (reference sequence).

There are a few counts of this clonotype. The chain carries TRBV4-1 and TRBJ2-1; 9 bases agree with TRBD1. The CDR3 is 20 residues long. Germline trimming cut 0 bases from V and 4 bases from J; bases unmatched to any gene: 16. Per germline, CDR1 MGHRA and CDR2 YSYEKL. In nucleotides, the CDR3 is TGCGCCAGCAGCCAAGATTCAAACCCGGGACAGGGTATTTTATACAATGAGCAGTTCTTC. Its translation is CASSQDSNPGQGILYNEQFF.

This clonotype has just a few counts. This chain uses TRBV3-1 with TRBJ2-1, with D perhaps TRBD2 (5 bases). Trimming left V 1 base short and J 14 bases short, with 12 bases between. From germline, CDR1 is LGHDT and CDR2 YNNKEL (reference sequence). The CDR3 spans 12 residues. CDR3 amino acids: CASSQVYGEEFF. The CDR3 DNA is TGTGCCAGCAGCCAAGTTTACGGGGAAGAGTTCTTC.

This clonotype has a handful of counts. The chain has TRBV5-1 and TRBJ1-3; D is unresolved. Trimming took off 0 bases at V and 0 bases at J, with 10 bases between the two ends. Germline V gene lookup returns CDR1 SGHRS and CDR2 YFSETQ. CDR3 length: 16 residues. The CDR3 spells CASSLGPADSGNTIYF. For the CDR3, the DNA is TGCGCCAGCAGCTTGGGACCGGCGGACTCTGGAAACACCATATATTTT.

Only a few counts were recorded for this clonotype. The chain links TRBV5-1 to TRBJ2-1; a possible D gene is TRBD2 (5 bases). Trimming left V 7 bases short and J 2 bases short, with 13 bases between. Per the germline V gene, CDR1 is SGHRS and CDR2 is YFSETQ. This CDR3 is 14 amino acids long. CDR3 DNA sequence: TGCGCCAGCTGTTCGGGGAGTCCCTACAATGAGCAGTTCTTC. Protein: CASCSGSPYNEQFF. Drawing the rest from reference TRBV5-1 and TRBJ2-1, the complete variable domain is KAGVTQTPRYLIKTRGQQVTLSCSPISGHRSVSWYQQTPGQGLQFLFEYFSETQRNKGNFPGRFSGRQFSNSRSEMNVSTLELGDSALYLCASCSGSPYNEQFFGPGTRLTVL.

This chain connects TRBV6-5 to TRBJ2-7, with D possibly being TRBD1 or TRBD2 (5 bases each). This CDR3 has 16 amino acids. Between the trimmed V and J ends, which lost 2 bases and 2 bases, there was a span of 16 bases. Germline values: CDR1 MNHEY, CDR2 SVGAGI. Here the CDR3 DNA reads TGTGCCAGCAGTTACCAGGGTAGCGTAATAGCCTACGAGCAGTACTTC. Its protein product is CASSYQGSVIAYEQYF.

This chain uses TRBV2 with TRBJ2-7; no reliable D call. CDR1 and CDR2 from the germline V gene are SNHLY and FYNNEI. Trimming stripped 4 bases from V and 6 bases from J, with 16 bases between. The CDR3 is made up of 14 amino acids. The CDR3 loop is CASSVGSPFAEQYF. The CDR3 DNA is TGTGCCAGCAGTGTGGGGTCTCCCTTCGCCGAGCAGTACTTC.

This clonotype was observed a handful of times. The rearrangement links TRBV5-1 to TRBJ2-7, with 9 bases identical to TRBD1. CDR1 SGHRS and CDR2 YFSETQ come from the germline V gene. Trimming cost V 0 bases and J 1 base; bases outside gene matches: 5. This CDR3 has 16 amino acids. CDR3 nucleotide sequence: TGCGCCAGCAGCTTGGCCTTGACAGGGGGATCCTACGAGCAGTACTTC. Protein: CASSLALTGGSYEQYF.

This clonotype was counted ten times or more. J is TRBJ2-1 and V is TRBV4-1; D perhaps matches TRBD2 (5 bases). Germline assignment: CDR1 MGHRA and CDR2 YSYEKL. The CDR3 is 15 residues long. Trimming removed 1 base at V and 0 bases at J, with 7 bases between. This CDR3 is CASSQVGSSYNEQFF. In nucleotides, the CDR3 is TGCGCCAGCAGCCAAGTGGGGAGCTCCTACAATGAGCAGTTCTTC.

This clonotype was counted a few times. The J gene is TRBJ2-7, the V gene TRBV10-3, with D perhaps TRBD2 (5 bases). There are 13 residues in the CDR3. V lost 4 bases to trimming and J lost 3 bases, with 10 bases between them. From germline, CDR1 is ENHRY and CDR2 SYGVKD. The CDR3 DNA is TGTGCCATCAGTGTTGAGAGGGACTACGAGCAGTACTTC. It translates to CAISVERDYEQYF.

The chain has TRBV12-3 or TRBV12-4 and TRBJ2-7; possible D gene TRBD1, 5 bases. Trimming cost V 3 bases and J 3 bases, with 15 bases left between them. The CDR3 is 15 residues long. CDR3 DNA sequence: TGTGCCAGCAGTTTGGGTTTGGGGCAGATCTACGAGCAGTACTTC. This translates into CASSLGLGQIYEQYF.

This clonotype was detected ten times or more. The CDR3 loop is CASSYQDRGFSGANVLTF. CDR3 DNA: TGCGCCAGCAGCTACCAGGACAGGGGATTCTCTGGGGCCAACGTCCTGACTTTC. The rearrangement joins TRBV5-1 to TRBJ2-6; 9 bases map to TRBD1. Unmatched junction bases numbered 7, after V lost 3 bases and J lost 0 bases. This CDR3 comprises 18 residues. Germline V gene lookup returns CDR1 SGHRS and CDR2 YFSETQ.

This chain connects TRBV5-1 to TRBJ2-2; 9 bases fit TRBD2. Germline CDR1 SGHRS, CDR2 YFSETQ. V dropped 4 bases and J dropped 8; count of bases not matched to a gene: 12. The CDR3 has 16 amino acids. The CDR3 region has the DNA TGCGCCAGCAGCAGCTCTAGCGGGGAGGCCAAGGGGGAGCTGTTTTTT. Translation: CASSSSSGEAKGELFF. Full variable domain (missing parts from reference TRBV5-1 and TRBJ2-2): KAGVTQTPRYLIKTRGQQVTLSCSPISGHRSVSWYQQTPGQGLQFLFEYFSETQRNKGNFPGRFSGRQFSNSRSEMNVSTLELGDSALYLCASSSSSGEAKGELFFGEGSRLTVL.

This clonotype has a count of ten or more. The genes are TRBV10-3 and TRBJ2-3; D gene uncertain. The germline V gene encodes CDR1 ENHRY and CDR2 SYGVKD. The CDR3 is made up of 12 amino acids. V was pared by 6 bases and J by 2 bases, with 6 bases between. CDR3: CAISDNTDTQYF. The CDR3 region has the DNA TGTGCCATCAGCGACAACACAGATACGCAGTATTTT.

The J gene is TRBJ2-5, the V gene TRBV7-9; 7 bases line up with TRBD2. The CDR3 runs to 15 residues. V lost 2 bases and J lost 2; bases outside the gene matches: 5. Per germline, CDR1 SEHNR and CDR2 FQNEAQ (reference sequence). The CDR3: CASSLTRDYQETQYF. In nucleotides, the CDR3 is TGTGCCAGCAGCTTAACCCGGGACTATCAAGAGACCCAGTACTTC.

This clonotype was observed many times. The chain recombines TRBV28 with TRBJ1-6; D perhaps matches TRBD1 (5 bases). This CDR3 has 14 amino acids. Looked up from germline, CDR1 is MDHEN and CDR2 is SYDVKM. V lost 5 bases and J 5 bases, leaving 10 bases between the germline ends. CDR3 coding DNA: TGTGCCAGCAGTCGGGACGGGAATAATTCACCCCTCCACTTT. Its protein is CASSRDGNNSPLHF.

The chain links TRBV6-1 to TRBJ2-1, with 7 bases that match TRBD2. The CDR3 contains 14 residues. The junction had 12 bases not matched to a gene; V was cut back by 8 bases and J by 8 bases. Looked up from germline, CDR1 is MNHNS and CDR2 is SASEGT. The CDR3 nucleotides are TGTGCCAGCTCTGCGGGGGTTTCTTCATATGAGCAGTTCTTC. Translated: CASSAGVSSYEQFF.

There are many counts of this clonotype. CDR3 loop: CASTETGPYNEQFF. CDR3 bases: TGTGCCAGCACCGAGACAGGGCCCTACAATGAGCAGTTCTTC. The chain employs TRBV12-3 or TRBV12-4 and TRBJ2-1, with 7 bases fitting TRBD1. With V trimmed by 7 bases and J by 2 bases, 5 bases remained unmatched. The CDR3 consists of 14 residues.

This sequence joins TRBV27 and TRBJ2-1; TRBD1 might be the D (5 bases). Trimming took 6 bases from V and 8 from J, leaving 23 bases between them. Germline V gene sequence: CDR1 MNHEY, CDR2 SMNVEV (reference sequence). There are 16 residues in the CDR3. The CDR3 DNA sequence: TGTGCCAGCAGCCCCTCCGGACAAGGCCTTAGGTATGAGCAGTTCTTC. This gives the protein CASSPSGQGLRYEQFF.